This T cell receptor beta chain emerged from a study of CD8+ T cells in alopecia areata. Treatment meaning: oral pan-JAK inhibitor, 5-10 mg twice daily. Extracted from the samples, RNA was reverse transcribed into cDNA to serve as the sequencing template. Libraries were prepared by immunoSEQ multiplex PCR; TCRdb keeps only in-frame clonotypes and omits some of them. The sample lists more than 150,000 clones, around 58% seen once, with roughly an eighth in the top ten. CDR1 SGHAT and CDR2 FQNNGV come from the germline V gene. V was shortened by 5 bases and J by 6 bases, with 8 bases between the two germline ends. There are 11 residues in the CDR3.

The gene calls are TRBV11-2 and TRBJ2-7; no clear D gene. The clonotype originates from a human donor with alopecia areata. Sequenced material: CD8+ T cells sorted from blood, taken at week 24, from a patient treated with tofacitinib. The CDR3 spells CASSPALEQYF. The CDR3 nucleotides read TGTGCCAGCAGCCCGGCACTCGAGCAGTACTTC.